This T cell receptor (beta chain) came from a study of blood T cell repertoires in COVID-19. Study information: The United States, Italy and Spain were the sources of the acute and convalescent COVID-19 samples.

The CDR3 extends over 14 amino acids. Germline CDR1 is SQVTM and CDR2 is ANQGSEA. Trimming removed 2 bases from V and 3 bases from J, with 13 bases in between. The table came from immunoSEQ multiplex PCR; TCRdb's copy has only in-frame clones and leaves some out. The table shows about 400,000 clones, with approximately 91% occurring only once. This rearrangement joins TRBV29-1 to TRBJ1-1, with no clear D. This TCR was sampled from a middle-aged woman with acute COVID-19. Sequencing was done on a sample of PBMCs or T cells enriched from blood (not recorded which). DNA for the CDR3: TGCAGCGTTGAAAAAGGTGTACAGTACACTGAAGCTTTCTTT. Its protein product is CSVEKGVQYTEAFF.